A single sample gave rise to the 20 T cell receptor beta chains below, sequenced in a study of T cell clusters in autoimmune cytopenias. Multiplex touch-down PCR amplified TRB using TRB-A and TRB-B pools in one tube. From the multiplex PCR reads, TCRdb lists one entry per CDR3 protein and no DNA. This repertoire includes about 4,800 distinct CDR3 sequences. Tens of thousands of genome equivalents of blood DNA were amplified for TRB. The sample also formed part of further work on T cell repertoires in aging, cancer and after chemotherapy.

Sequenced: peripheral blood. These receptors all stem from a human donor in good health.

This clonotype is medium-sized by frequency. The chain uses TRBV29-1 and TRBJ2-7; TCRdb indicates TRBD1, and absent DNA this call remains unverified. CDR1 and CDR2 from the germline V gene are SQVTM and ANQGSEA. The CDR3 covers 14 residues. CDR3 amino acids: CSAKQGPLTYEQYF.

The genes are TRBV4-1 and TRBJ1-2. Germline CDR1 reads MGHRA; CDR2 reads YSYEKL. The CDR3 is 12 residues long. This chain's CDR3 is CASSQVGYGYTF.

The chain joins TRBV5-5 to TRBJ1-6. CDR3 size: 13 residues. Germline loops: CDR1 SGHKS, CDR2 YYEKEE (reference sequence). The CDR3 region is CASSIDQLQSLHF.

The chain joins TRBV6-4 to TRBJ2-3; the TRBD1 assignment by TCRdb is unverifiable without DNA. This CDR3 is 13 amino acids long. Per germline, CDR1 MRHNA and CDR2 SNTAGT. CDR3 in amino acids: CASSIRDTDTQYF.

V gene TRBV20-1 combines with J gene TRBJ1-5. Germline-derived CDR1 and CDR2 are DFQATT and SNEGSKA (reference sequence). The CDR3 is 14 residues long. The CDR3 sequence is CSAPARARNQPQHF.

Its frequency marks this clonotype as medium-sized (0.01 to 0.1%). This CDR3 is CASSIWTGGEQYF. This sequence joins TRBV19 and TRBJ2-7; the D call from TCRdb, TRBD1, cannot be confirmed without DNA. Germline V gives CDR1 LNHDA, CDR2 SQIVND (reference sequence). This CDR3 is 13 amino acids long.

This clonotype is medium-sized by frequency. The chain couples TRBV6-2 or TRBV6-3 to TRBJ2-1. Germline V gene sequence: CDR1 MNHEY, CDR2 SVGEGT. CDR3 length equals 15 residues. The chain's CDR3 is CASSTVKTSYNEQFF.

V gene TRBV5-6 combines with J gene TRBJ1-1; checking the TCRdb D call of TRBD1 is not possible without DNA. Per the germline V gene, CDR1 is SGHDT and CDR2 is YYEEEE. CDR3 length: 16 amino acids. CDR3 amino acids: CASSHRGVWGHTEAFF.

Judged by frequency, this clonotype is medium-sized (0.01 to 0.1%). V and J are TRBV18 and TRBJ2-4. CDR3 length equals 14 residues. Per the germline V gene, CDR1 is KGHSH and CDR2 is LQKENI. CDR3: CASSPGASKNIQYF.

The CDR3 sequence is CASSFGDPTSLHF. The J gene is TRBJ1-6, the V gene TRBV12-3 or TRBV12-4; the D gene TCRdb calls, TRBD1, cannot be checked with no DNA. This CDR3 comprises 13 residues.

This clonotype is classed as medium-sized by frequency. The chain carries TRBV19 and TRBJ2-7; TCRdb indicates TRBD2, and absent DNA this call remains unverified. CDR3 length: 14 residues. Germline CDR1 LNHDA, CDR2 SQIVND (reference sequence). The CDR3 sequence: CASRPSGPVYEQYF.

By frequency, this clonotype is medium-sized. The V call is TRBV19, the J call TRBJ1-1. Germline assignment: CDR1 LNHDA and CDR2 SQIVND (reference sequence). The CDR3 is 12 residues long. CDR3 loop: CASSATVTEAFF.

This clonotype is medium-sized (0.01 to 0.1%) by frequency. The rearrangement uses TRBV27 and TRBJ1-5; TCRdb indicates TRBD1, and absent DNA this call remains unverified. Germline CDR1 is MNHEY and CDR2 is SMNVEV (reference sequence). The CDR3 contains 18 residues. The CDR3 sequence is CASTSGVGWPYSNQPQHF.

The CDR3 here is CSAPNPGLAGGIENEQFF. The chain carries TRBV20-1 and TRBJ2-1; the D call from TCRdb, TRBD2, cannot be confirmed without DNA. CDR3 length: 18 residues. Germline values: CDR1 DFQATT, CDR2 SNEGSKA (reference sequence).

Here the CDR3 reads CASTHLPATNEKLFF. The chain uses TRBV27 and TRBJ1-4. The germline gives CDR1 MNHEY, CDR2 SMNVEV (reference sequence). The CDR3 sequence is 15 residues long.

The CDR3: CASSAEADTQYF. V and J are TRBV5-1 and TRBJ2-3. Germline CDR1 and CDR2: SGHRS and YFSETQ. The CDR3 has 12 residues.

V is TRBV6-4 and J is TRBJ2-1; as DNA is missing, the TRBD2 call by TCRdb cannot be tested. The V gene's germline CDR1 is MRHNA and CDR2 SNTAGT. This CDR3 is built from 15 residues. The CDR3 region is CASSETSGDYNEQFF.

The chain links TRBV5-1 to TRBJ2-1; TCRdb's D call, TRBD2, is unchecked because there is no DNA. CDR1 SGHRS and CDR2 YFSETQ come from the germline V gene. The CDR3 is 13 residues long. The CDR3 here is CASSLVASEEQFF.

The rearrangement links TRBV5-6 to TRBJ2-7; TCRdb calls TRBD1, which cannot be checked without DNA. The CDR3 has 21 residues. Germline V lookup: CDR1 SGHDT, CDR2 YYEEEE. The CDR3 sequence is CASSFPTSDLFQGAVSYEQYF.

The genes are TRBV2 and TRBJ2-7. CDR3 length: 12 amino acids. Germline values: CDR1 SNHLY, CDR2 FYNNEI. CDR3 sequence: CASSELTYEQYF.